This TCR beta chain was captured by sequencing in a study of OX40 agonist ivuxolimab in advanced cancers. Study at large: Patients enrolled in dose escalation were diagnosed with hepatocellular carcinoma, melanoma, renal cell or head and neck cancer. One patient with hepatocellular carcinoma and two with cutaneous melanoma, three in all, had partial responses. The mean age was about 61 years, ranging from about 20 to 90, with about 87% of participants male. Notes on the study in general: The expanded peripheral T cells' antigen specificity was not determined.

A word on this clone: Antigen unknown.

Between the trimmed V and J ends, which lost 1 base and 2 bases, there was a span of 8 bases. Germline V lookup: CDR1 SGHAT, CDR2 FQNNGV. The CDR3 loop spans 14 amino acids. The assay was immunoSEQ multiplex PCR, and TCRdb's table has in-frame clones only and misses some. The data show about 77,000 clones, 81% seen once. V is TRBV11-2 and J is TRBJ2-5; D is uncertain. This clonotype originated in an adult with an advanced solid tumor such as melanoma, head and neck, liver or kidney cancer. This specimen was CD4+ or CD8+ T cells sorted from blood, taken in a trial of the OX40 agonist ivuxolimab. The CDR3 nucleotides are TGTGCCAGCAGCTTAGGGGCGGTTCAAGAGACCCAGTACTTC. Translated: CASSLGAVQETQYF.